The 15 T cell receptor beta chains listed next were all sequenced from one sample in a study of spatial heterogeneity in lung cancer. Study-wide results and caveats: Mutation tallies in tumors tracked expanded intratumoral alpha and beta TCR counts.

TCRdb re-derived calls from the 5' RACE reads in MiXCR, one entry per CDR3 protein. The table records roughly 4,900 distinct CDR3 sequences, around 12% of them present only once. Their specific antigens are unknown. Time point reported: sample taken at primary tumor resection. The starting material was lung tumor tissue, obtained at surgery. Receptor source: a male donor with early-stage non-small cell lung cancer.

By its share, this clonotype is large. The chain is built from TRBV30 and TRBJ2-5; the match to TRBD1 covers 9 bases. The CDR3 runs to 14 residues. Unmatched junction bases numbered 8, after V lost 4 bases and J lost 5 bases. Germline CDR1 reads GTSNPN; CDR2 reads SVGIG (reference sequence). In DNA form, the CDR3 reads TGTGCCTGGAATCGACAGGGGGGTCTCGAGACCCAGTACTTC. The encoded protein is CAWNRQGGLETQYF.

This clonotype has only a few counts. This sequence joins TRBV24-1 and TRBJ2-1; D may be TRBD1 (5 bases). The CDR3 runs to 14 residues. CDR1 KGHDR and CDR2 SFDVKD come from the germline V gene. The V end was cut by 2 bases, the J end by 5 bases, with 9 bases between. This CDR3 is CATSDSRTHNEQFF. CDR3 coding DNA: TGTGCCACCAGTGATTCCCGGACACACAATGAGCAGTTCTTC.

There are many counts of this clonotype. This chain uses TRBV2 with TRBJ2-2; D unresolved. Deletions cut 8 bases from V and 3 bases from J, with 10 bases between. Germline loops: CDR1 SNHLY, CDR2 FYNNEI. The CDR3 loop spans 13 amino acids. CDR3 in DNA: TGTGCCAGCGGAATTAGGGACACCGGGGAGCTGTTTTTT. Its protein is CASGIRDTGELFF.

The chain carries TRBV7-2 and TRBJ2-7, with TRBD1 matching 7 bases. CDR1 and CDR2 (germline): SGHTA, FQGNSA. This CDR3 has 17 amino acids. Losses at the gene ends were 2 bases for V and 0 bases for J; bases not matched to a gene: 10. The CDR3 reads CASSLFRGQFHSYEQYF. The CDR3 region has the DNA TGTGCCAGCAGCTTATTCCGGGGACAGTTCCACTCCTACGAGCAGTACTTC.

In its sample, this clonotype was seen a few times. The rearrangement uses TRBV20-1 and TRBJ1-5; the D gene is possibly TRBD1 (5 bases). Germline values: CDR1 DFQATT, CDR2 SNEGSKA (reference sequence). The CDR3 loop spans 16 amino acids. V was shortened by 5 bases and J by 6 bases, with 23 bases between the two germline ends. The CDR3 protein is CSAQGQFTGTSQPQHF. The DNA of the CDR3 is TGCAGTGCTCAAGGGCAGTTTACGGGGACCAGTCAGCCCCAGCATTTT.

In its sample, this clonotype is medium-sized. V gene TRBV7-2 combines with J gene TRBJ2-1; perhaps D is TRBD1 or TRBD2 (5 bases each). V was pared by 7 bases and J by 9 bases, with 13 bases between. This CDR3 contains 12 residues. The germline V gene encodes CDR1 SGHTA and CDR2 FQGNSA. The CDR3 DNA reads TGTGCCAGCAAGCCCGGGGCTAGTGAGCAGTTCTTC. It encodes CASKPGASEQFF.

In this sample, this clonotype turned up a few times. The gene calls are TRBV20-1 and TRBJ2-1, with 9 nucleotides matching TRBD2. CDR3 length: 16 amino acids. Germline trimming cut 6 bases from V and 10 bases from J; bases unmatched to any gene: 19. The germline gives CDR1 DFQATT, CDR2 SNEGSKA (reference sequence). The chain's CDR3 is CSARDLLAGYRGEQFF. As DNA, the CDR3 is TGCAGTGCCCGTGATCTACTAGCGGGTTATCGGGGAGAGCAGTTCTTC.

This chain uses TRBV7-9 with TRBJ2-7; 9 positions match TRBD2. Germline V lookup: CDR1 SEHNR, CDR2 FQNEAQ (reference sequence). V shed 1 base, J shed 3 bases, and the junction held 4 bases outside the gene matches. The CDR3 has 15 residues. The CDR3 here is CASSLVAGAFYEQYF. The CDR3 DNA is TGTGCCAGCAGCTTAGTAGCGGGGGCCTTCTACGAGCAGTACTTC. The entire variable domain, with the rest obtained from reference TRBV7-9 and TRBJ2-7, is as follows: DTGVSQNPRHKITKRGQNVTFRCDPISEHNRLYWYRQTLGQGPEFLTYFQNEAQLEKSRLLSDRFSAERPKGSFSTLEIQRTEQGDSAMYLCASSLVAGAFYEQYFGPGTRLTVT.

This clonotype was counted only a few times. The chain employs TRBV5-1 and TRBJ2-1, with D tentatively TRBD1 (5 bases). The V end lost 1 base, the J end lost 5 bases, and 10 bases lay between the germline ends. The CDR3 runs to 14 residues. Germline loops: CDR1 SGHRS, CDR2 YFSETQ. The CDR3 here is CASSLITGNNEQFF. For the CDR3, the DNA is TGCGCCAGCAGCTTGATCACAGGCAACAATGAGCAGTTCTTC.

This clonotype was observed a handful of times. CDR3 protein: CASSLPREGRDEQFF. In DNA, the CDR3 is TGTGCCAGCAGCTTACCGCGGGAGGGCCGCGATGAGCAGTTCTTC. The chain carries TRBV11-2 and TRBJ2-1; TRBD2 matches at 9 bases. From germline, CDR1 is SGHAT and CDR2 FQNNGV. Trimming took 2 bases from V and 8 from J; bases not matched to a gene: 7. This CDR3 contains 15 residues.

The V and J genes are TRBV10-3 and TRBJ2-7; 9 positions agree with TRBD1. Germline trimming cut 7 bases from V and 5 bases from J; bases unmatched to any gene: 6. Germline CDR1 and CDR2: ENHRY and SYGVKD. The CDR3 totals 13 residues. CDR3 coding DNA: TGTGCCATCAAGGGACAGGGAGTGGACGAGCAGTACTTC. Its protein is CAIKGQGVDEQYF.

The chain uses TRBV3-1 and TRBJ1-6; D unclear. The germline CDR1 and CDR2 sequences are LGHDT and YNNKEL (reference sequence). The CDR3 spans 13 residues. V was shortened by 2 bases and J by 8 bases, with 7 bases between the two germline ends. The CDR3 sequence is CASSQQDYSPLHF. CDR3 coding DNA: TGTGCCAGCAGCCAACAGGATTATTCACCCCTCCACTTT. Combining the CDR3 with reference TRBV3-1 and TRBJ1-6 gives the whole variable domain DTAVSQTPKYLVTQMGNDKSIKCEQNLGHDTMYWYKQDSKKFLKIMFSYNNKELIINETVPNRFSPKSPDKAHLNLHINSLELGDSAVYFCASSQQDYSPLHFGNGTRLTVT.

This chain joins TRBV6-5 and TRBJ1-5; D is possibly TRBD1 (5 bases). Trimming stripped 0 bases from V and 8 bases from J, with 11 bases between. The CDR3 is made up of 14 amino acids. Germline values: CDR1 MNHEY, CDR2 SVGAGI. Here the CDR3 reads CASSYSGRVEPQHF. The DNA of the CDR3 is TGTGCCAGCAGTTACTCAGGCAGGGTGGAGCCCCAGCATTTT.

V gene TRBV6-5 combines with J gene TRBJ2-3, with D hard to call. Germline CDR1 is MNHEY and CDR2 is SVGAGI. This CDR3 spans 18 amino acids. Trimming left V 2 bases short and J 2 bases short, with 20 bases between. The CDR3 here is CASSYGPLVDVSTDTQYF. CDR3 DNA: TGTGCCAGCAGTTACGGCCCATTGGTAGATGTTTCCACAGATACGCAGTATTTT.

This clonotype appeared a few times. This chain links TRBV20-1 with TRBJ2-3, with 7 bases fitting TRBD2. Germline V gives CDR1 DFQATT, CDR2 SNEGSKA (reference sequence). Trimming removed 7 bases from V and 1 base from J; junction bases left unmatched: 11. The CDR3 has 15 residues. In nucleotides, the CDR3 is TGCAGTGTTCTTAACCTCGCGGGGGGCACAGATACGCAGTATTTT. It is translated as CSVLNLAGGTDTQYF.